This paragraph covers one TCR beta chain sequence. The antigen remains undetermined. These data are taken from a study of siplizumab effects on memory and regulatory T cells. The study's findings and limits: Sequences below about 10^-5 frequency were poorly captured, limiting mapping of alloreactive clones. It seemed that naive T cells were more diverse than memory cells and were major contributors to the alloresponse. Memory cells that were CD4+ and unstimulated gave rise to alloreactive sequences, which siplizumab significantly reduced. Of the proliferating CD4+ or CD8+ clones, roughly 75-96% lacked a naive or memory phenotype that could be assigned.

Measured with immunoSEQ multiplex PCR; TCRdb has only the in-frame clones, and not every one. The sample has approximately 100,000 clones, about 95% seen once. Per the germline V gene, CDR1 is ENHRY and CDR2 is SYGVKD. The CDR3 is made up of 15 amino acids. V was pared by 0 bases and J by 8 bases, with 14 bases between. The rearrangement joins TRBV10-3 to TRBJ2-1; a weak D match, TRBD2 (6 bases). The sequenced material came from non-Treg CD4+ T cells sorted from blood. The clonotype comes from a human donor in good health. The CDR3 DNA is TGTGCCATCAGTGAGTCGATTCTAAGGGACTATGAGCAGTTCTTC. It codes for CAISESILRDYEQFF.